These 2 T cell receptor beta chains came from one sample sequenced in a study of blood T cell repertoires in COVID-19. Profiling relied on immunoSEQ multiplex PCR, and the TCRdb table lists in-frame clones only, not all of them. The table lists about 190,000 clones, approximately 91% of them singletons, with 1.1% in the top ten. Material for sequencing was peripheral blood. These receptors originate from a man aged 25-45 years with acute or convalescent COVID-19.

The gene calls are TRBV9 and TRBJ1-2, with D perhaps matching TRBD1 (6 bases). Trimming removed 2 bases from V and 5 bases from J, with 10 bases in between. CDR3 size: 13 residues. Germline CDR1 and CDR2: SGDLS and YYNGEE. In nucleotides, the CDR3 is TGTGCCAGCAGCGTCGGGGGGGCATATGGCTACACCTTC. Encoded protein: CASSVGGAYGYTF.

The chain combines TRBV19 with TRBJ2-2, with D possibly TRBD1 on 5 matching bases. V lost 4 bases and J 4 bases, leaving 7 bases between the germline ends. This CDR3 comprises 13 residues. CDR1 and CDR2 (germline): LNHDA, SQIVND (reference sequence). CDR3 nucleotide sequence: TGTGCCAGTAGTACAGGGATCACCGGGGAGCTGTTTTTT. Residues: CASSTGITGELFF.